A single sample gave rise to the 24 T cell receptor beta chains below, sequenced in a study of T cells in Graves' hyperthyroidism and ophthalmopathy. RNA transcripts were the template for amplifying TCR beta CDR3 regions. A set of HTBI primers served as the primers for a first-round RT-PCR of the TCR CDR3. TCRdb re-called the multiplex PCR reads with MiXCR, one entry per CDR3 protein. This table holds a few hundred thousand distinct CDR3 sequences, about a fifth found once. Sample: blood. The receptor set was obtained from a man aged 18-30 years with Graves' hyperthyroidism.

This clonotype was observed a few times. The chain uses TRBV29-1 and TRBJ2-7, with no clear D. The germline CDR1 and CDR2 sequences are SQVTM and ANQGSEA. The CDR3 has 12 residues. V lost 7 bases, J lost 7 bases, and 17 bases lay in between. The CDR3 DNA reads TGCAGCGCCACTGGCTTCCGTGGGGAGCAGTACTTC. Translating it yields CSATGFRGEQYF.

This clonotype was seen at least ten times. CDR3 in DNA: TGTGCCAGCAGCTTAGATGTGATGGTGGGACGGAACGATGGCTACACCTTC. Protein: CASSLDVMVGRNDGYTF. The chain is built from TRBV11-2 and TRBJ1-2; TRBD1 is a possible D gene (5 bases). The CDR3 contains 17 residues. V lost 0 bases, J lost 6 bases, and 20 bases lay in between. Germline V lookup: CDR1 SGHAT, CDR2 FQNNGV.

The chain joins TRBV20-1 to TRBJ2-4; 8 bases are shared with TRBD1. Germline V gives CDR1 DFQATT, CDR2 SNEGSKA (reference sequence). The V segment lost 6 bases and the J segment 4 bases; nucleotides outside the gene matches: 5. The CDR3 totals 13 residues. CDR3 coding DNA: TGCAGTGCAGAGGGACAGGAAAAAAACATTCAGTACTTC. Its translation is CSAEGQEKNIQYF.

This clonotype was observed at least ten times. The chain is built from TRBV4-1 and TRBJ2-7; D gene ambiguous. The length of the CDR3 is 15 residues. Germline V gene data show CDR1 as MGHRA and CDR2 as YSYEKL. V lost 5 bases and J 2 bases, leaving 16 bases between the germline ends. Here the CDR3 reads CASSYRAVPPYEQYF. The CDR3 nucleotides are TGCGCCAGCAGCTATCGGGCAGTACCCCCCTACGAGCAGTACTTC.

Details on this clonotype: A much bigger clone sits one base away, suggesting this may be a read error. This chain links TRBV12-3 or TRBV12-4 with TRBJ1-1; TRBD1 matches at 9 bases. With V trimmed by 8 bases and J by 7 bases, 8 bases remained unmatched. This CDR3 has 13 amino acids. CDR3 residues: CASGPTGGHEAFF. The CDR3 bases are TGTGCCAGCGGTCCTACAGGGGGCCATGAAGCTTTCTTT.

This clonotype showed up just a few times. The CDR3 bases are TGTGCCAGCAGTCGGGAGACTAGCGGGAGTCCCAATTACCCCCAGTACTTC. This encodes CASSRETSGSPNYPQYF. The chain links TRBV6-1 to TRBJ2-5; TRBD2 matches 12 bases. The CDR3 loop spans 17 amino acids. Germline CDR1 MNHNS, CDR2 SASEGT. V gave up 5 bases and J gave up 9 bases; unmatched junction bases: 16.

V is TRBV15 and J is TRBJ1-1; 9 bases agree with TRBD1. J was trimmed by 11 bases and V by 0 bases; bases with no gene match: 4. This CDR3 has 13 residues. CDR1 LNHNV and CDR2 YYDKDF come from the germline V gene (reference sequence). CDR3 sequence (DNA): TGTGCCACCAGCAGAGATTGGGACAGGGTCGCTTTCTTT. Its translation: CATSRDWDRVAFF.

This clonotype has just a few counts. The V and J genes are TRBV6-1 and TRBJ2-7; D gene unclear. The V end lost 3 bases, the J end lost 6 bases, and 9 bases lay between the germline ends. Germline V lookup: CDR1 MNHNS, CDR2 SASEGT. The CDR3 has 12 residues. Written as DNA, the CDR3 is TGTGCCAGCAGTGAGGGTATGGGCGAGCAGTACTTC. Translation gives CASSEGMGEQYF.

The J gene is TRBJ1-2, the V gene TRBV6-1; TRBD1 matches 7 bases. Losses at the gene ends were 10 bases for V and 0 bases for J; bases not matched to a gene: 8. CDR1 and CDR2 (germline): MNHNS, SASEGT. The CDR3 contains 14 residues. CDR3 residues: CATADRLANYGYTF. The CDR3 DNA reads as TGTGCCACGGCGGACAGGTTAGCTAACTATGGCTACACCTTC.

The chain combines TRBV5-1 with TRBJ1-6, with TRBD1 identical over 7 bases. Trimming cost V 4 bases and J 7 bases; bases outside gene matches: 5. There are 14 residues in the CDR3. Germline values: CDR1 SGHRS, CDR2 YFSETQ. As DNA, the CDR3 is TGCGCCAGCAGCCACGGGACAGAGAATTCACCCCTCCACTTT. This sequence encodes CASSHGTENSPLHF.

This clonotype was counted once. The chain links TRBV4-1 to TRBJ2-1; 12 bases match TRBD2. The CDR3 runs 17 residues. From germline, CDR1 is MGHRA and CDR2 YSYEKL. Unmatched junction bases numbered 5, after V lost 3 bases and J lost 2 bases. CDR3 sequence (DNA): TGCGCCAGCAGCCATCCGACTAGCGGGGGCCCCTACAATGAGCAGTTCTTC. It is translated as CASSHPTSGGPYNEQFF.

The sample holds many counts of this clonotype. This chain connects TRBV7-9 to TRBJ2-5; the match to TRBD2 covers 7 bases. This CDR3 comprises 14 residues. V gave up 7 bases and J gave up 0 bases; unmatched junction bases: 5. Looked up from germline, CDR1 is SEHNR and CDR2 is FQNEAQ (reference sequence). The CDR3 DNA reads TGTGCCAGCACCGAAGCGGGGTACCAAGAGACCCAGTACTTC. It yields the protein CASTEAGYQETQYF. The full variable domain, completed using reference TRBV7-9 and TRBJ2-5, is DTGVSQNPRHKITKRGQNVTFRCDPISEHNRLYWYRQTLGQGPEFLTYFQNEAQLEKSRLLSDRFSAERPKGSFSTLEIQRTEQGDSAMYLCASTEAGYQETQYFGPGTRLLVL.

This clonotype appeared many times. The chain employs TRBV30 and TRBJ2-2; no definite D call. The germline gives CDR1 GTSNPN, CDR2 SVGIG (reference sequence). The V and J ends lost 3 bases and 3 bases respectively, with 8 bases between them. This CDR3 is built from 13 residues. CDR3 nucleotide sequence: TGTGCCTGGAGGACGGGTTACACCGGGGAGCTGTTTTTT. Protein product: CAWRTGYTGELFF.

The chain uses TRBV20-1 and TRBJ2-5, with D tentatively TRBD2 (5 bases). Trimming left V 2 bases short and J 3 bases short, with 10 bases between. The germline CDR1 and CDR2 sequences are DFQATT and SNEGSKA (reference sequence). There are 13 residues in the CDR3. The CDR3 loop reads CSARLTTKETQYF. CDR3 in DNA: TGCAGTGCTAGACTGACTACAAAAGAGACCCAGTACTTC.

This clonotype showed up many times. The chain employs TRBV6-5 and TRBJ1-5; 9 bases agree with TRBD1. The CDR3 length is 16 residues. Germline V gene sequence: CDR1 MNHEY, CDR2 SVGAGI. With 7 bases clipped from V and 5 bases from J, the junction kept 12 bases outside the gene matches. The CDR3 bases are TGTGCCAGCACTACTCCCGGGGGGGACAGGGATCAGCCCCAGCATTTT. Translated: CASTTPGGDRDQPQHF.

Of note for this clonotype: This may come from a read error, since a much larger clone is one base off. The rearrangement uses TRBV6-5 and TRBJ1-2; D ambiguous. Germline assignment: CDR1 MNHEY and CDR2 SVGAGI. Deletions cut 2 bases from V and 8 bases from J, with 12 bases between. The CDR3 extends over 13 amino acids. The CDR3 sequence: CASSYGARYGYTF. CDR3 bases: TGTGCCAGCAGTTACGGCGCACGGTACGGCTACACCTTC.

The rearrangement joins TRBV20-1 to TRBJ1-2; D uncertain. V was trimmed by 1 base and J by 0 bases, leaving 21 bases between them. CDR1 and CDR2 (germline): DFQATT, SNEGSKA (reference sequence). CDR3 length equals 18 residues. The CDR3 sequence is CSARAQRASFGPNYGYTF. CDR3 nucleotides: TGCAGTGCTAGAGCCCAAAGGGCGAGCTTCGGGCCTAACTATGGCTACACCTTC.

This clonotype was observed once. This rearrangement joins TRBV20-1 to TRBJ1-5, with D possibly TRBD1 on 5 matching bases. The CDR3 sequence is 15 residues long. With 4 bases removed from V and 5 bases from J, the gap between germline ends came to 18 bases. Germline V CDR1 and CDR2: DFQATT, SNEGSKA (reference sequence). The CDR3, as DNA: TGCAGTGCTAATCTAAAAGGGACTGAGTATCAGCCCCAGCATTTT. It specifies CSANLKGTEYQPQHF.

This clonotype was picked up many times. The V gene is TRBV20-1, the J gene TRBJ1-2, with TRBD1 matching over 7 bases. Germline CDR1 and CDR2: DFQATT and SNEGSKA (reference sequence). The ends lost 6 bases at V and 3 bases at J; junction bases unmatched: 13. CDR3 length equals 15 residues. In DNA form, the CDR3 reads TGCAGTGCCCCTTGGATTCGACAGGGCCACTATGGCTACACCTTC. Translated, it gives CSAPWIRQGHYGYTF.

Remarks on this clonotype: A read error may account for a junction end that differs from germline. The rearrangement joins TRBV10-3 to TRBJ2-7, with 8 bases identical to TRBD1. Per germline, CDR1 ENHRY and CDR2 SYGVKD. The CDR3 has 19 amino acids. CDR3 bases: TGTGCCAGCAGTTCTAGGACTCCTCTCACCGGGACAGGAACTAGCGAGCAGTACTTC. Translating it yields CASSSRTPLTGTGTSEQYF.

The sample holds many counts of this clonotype. The CDR3 region has the DNA TGTGCCAGCAGTGAGTTAGCGGGGGGCACCTACGAGCAGTACTTC. This encodes CASSELAGGTYEQYF. The chain employs TRBV25-1 and TRBJ2-7; 10 nucleotides line up with TRBD2. V lost 3 bases, J lost 2 bases, and 4 bases stayed unmatched. This CDR3 spans 15 amino acids. Germline CDR1 MGHDK, CDR2 SYGVNS.

At least ten counts were recorded for this clonotype. V usage is TRBV20-1 and J usage is TRBJ2-7, with a weak D call TRBD2 (5 bases). Germline CDR1 and CDR2: DFQATT and SNEGSKA (reference sequence). The CDR3 has 13 amino acids. V was pared by 2 bases and J by 2 bases, with 10 bases between. This CDR3 is CSARLAFPYEQYF. The CDR3 DNA reads TGCAGTGCTAGACTAGCTTTCCCCTACGAGCAGTACTTC.

This clonotype was counted many times. The chain joins TRBV7-2 to TRBJ2-5; tentatively, D is TRBD2 (5 bases). Trimming removed 6 bases from V and 7 bases from J, with 6 bases in between. Germline lookup yields CDR1 SGHTA and CDR2 FQGNSA. This CDR3 is built from 10 residues. The CDR3 DNA reads TGTGCCAGCAGGGGGAGGACCCAGTACTTC. Translated, it gives CASRGRTQYF. Looking up the rest from reference TRBV7-2 and TRBJ2-5 gives the full variable domain: GAGVSQSPSNKVTEKGKDVELRCDPISGHTALYWYRQSLGQGLEFLIYFQGNSAPDKSGLPSDRFSAERTGGSVSTLTIQRTQQEDSAVYLCASRGRTQYFGPGTRLLVL.

At least ten counts were recorded for this clonotype. CDR3 coding DNA: TGTGCCAGCAGCTCCCAGGGTCCCTACGAGCAGTACTTC. Protein: CASSSQGPYEQYF. V is TRBV13 and J is TRBJ2-7; D perhaps matches TRBD1 (5 bases). Trimming stripped 4 bases from V and 2 bases from J, with 9 bases between. The CDR3 spans 13 residues. Germline-derived CDR1 and CDR2 are PRHDT and FYEKMQ (reference sequence). Variable domain in full (rest from reference TRBV13 and TRBJ2-7): AAGVIQSPRHLIKEKRETATLKCYPIPRHDTVYWYQQGPGQDPQFLISFYEKMQSDKGSIPDRFSAQQFSDYHSELNMSSLELGDSALYFCASSSQGPYEQYFGPGTRLTVT.